The 16 T cell receptor beta chains listed next were all sequenced from one sample in a study of cytomegalovirus exposure and HLA in healthy donors. PCR was performed using 60 Vbeta and 13 Jbeta primers. Generated by immunoSEQ multiplex PCR, the TCRdb table keeps only in-frame clones and is missing some. Of around 100,000 clones in the sample, about 72% were seen once. Sequenced sample: PBMCs. The source is a man between 25 and 39 years old in good health and CMV-seronegative.

The chain uses TRBV6-1 and TRBJ2-7, with 11 bases lining up with TRBD1. With V trimmed by 3 bases and J by 4 bases, 5 bases remained unmatched. Germline V CDR1 and CDR2: MNHNS, SASEGT. The CDR3 spans 15 residues. CDR3 sequence reads: CASSEQDRGPYEQYF. For the CDR3, the DNA is TGTGCCAGCAGTGAGCAGGACAGGGGGCCTTACGAGCAGTACTTC.

The rearrangement uses TRBV29-1 and TRBJ1-1; D is unresolved. The length of the CDR3 is 12 residues. V was pared by 7 bases and J by 0 bases, with 9 bases between. Germline V gives CDR1 SQVTM, CDR2 ANQGSEA. The CDR3, as DNA: TGCAGCGCCCGGACTGTGAACACTGAAGCTTTCTTT. Its translation: CSARTVNTEAFF.

There are a few counts of this clone. The chain employs TRBV1 and TRBJ1-2; the table calls TRBD1, which could not be checked here. TRBV1 represents a pseudogene. CDR3 length equals 15 residues. The CDR3 nucleotides read TGCACCAGCAGCCCTCGTTTTGGACAGATCTATGGCTACACCTTC. As protein: CTSSPRFGQIYGYTF.

V is TRBV2 and J is TRBJ2-7; 7 bases align to TRBD2. J lost 0 bases, V lost 0 bases, and 2 bases had no gene match. The CDR3 covers 15 residues. The germline CDR1 and CDR2 sequences are SNHLY and FYNNEI. CDR3 residues: CASSEAGRVSYEQYF. In DNA form, the CDR3 reads TGTGCCAGCAGTGAAGCGGGGAGGGTCTCCTACGAGCAGTACTTC.

V usage is TRBV6-6 and J usage is TRBJ1-5; D uncertain. Germline V gene lookup returns CDR1 MNHNY and CDR2 SVGAGI (reference sequence). V was pared by 5 bases and J by 2 bases, with 13 bases between. The CDR3 length is 15 residues. The CDR3 sequence: CASSPVRGGNQPQHF. DNA for the CDR3: TGTGCCAGCAGTCCCGTCAGAGGCGGCAATCAGCCCCAGCATTTT.

The CDR3 nucleotides read TGCGCCAGCAGCTACGCAGGGCGCGACGAGCAGTACTTC. It encodes CASSYAGRDEQYF. This chain links TRBV5-1 with TRBJ2-7; D possibly corresponds to TRBD1 (5 bases). V lost 3 bases to trimming and J lost 5 bases, with 12 bases between them. CDR3 length: 13 residues. Germline CDR1 SGHRS, CDR2 YFSETQ.

In its sample, this clone was seen a few times. CDR3 sequence (DNA): TGTGCCTGGACTCTACAGGGCGGCTTCTCTGGAAACACCATATATTTT. As protein: CAWTLQGGFSGNTIYF. The chain uses TRBV30 and TRBJ1-3, with D tentatively TRBD1 (6 bases). With 4 bases removed from V and 0 bases from J, the gap between germline ends came to 16 bases. CDR3 size: 16 residues. The V gene's germline CDR1 is GTSNPN and CDR2 SVGIG (reference sequence).

V gene TRBV5-1 combines with J gene TRBJ2-7; the match to TRBD1 covers 8 bases. V lost 4 bases to trimming and J lost 0 bases; unmatched junction nucleotides: 6. This CDR3 has 15 amino acids. Looked up from germline, CDR1 is SGHRS and CDR2 is YFSETQ. The CDR3 sequence is CASSLSGGSSYEQYF. Here the CDR3 DNA reads TGCGCCAGCAGCCTCTCAGGGGGCTCCTCCTACGAGCAGTACTTC.

This clone was seen more than once but under ten times. The DNA of the CDR3 is TGTGCCACCAGCAGTGAAGGACAGGGGCCCTATGGCTACACCTTC. Translated: CATSSEGQGPYGYTF. V and J are TRBV15 and TRBJ1-2, with TRBD1 matching 9 bases. The CDR3 totals 15 residues. Germline V CDR1 and CDR2: LNHNV, YYDKDF (reference sequence). The ends lost 3 bases at V and 4 bases at J; junction bases unmatched: 6.

This sequence joins TRBV29-1 and TRBJ1-1; weak D call: TRBD1 (5 bases). The V gene lost 7 bases and the J gene lost 4 bases, with 7 bases spanning the gap. This CDR3 is built from 10 residues. Germline lookup yields CDR1 SQVTM and CDR2 ANQGSEA. CDR3 sequence reads: CSAGGTEAFF. The CDR3, as DNA: TGCAGCGCGGGGGGCACTGAAGCTTTCTTT.

The genes are TRBV6-6 and TRBJ1-1; 7 nucleotides agree with TRBD1. Germline CDR1 is MNHNY and CDR2 is SVGAGI (reference sequence). CDR3 length: 12 amino acids. Trimming removed 7 bases from V and 5 bases from J; junction bases left unmatched: 4. The CDR3 is CASTMGQTEAFF. DNA for the CDR3: TGTGCCAGCACTATGGGACAGACTGAAGCTTTCTTT.

This chain uses TRBV7-9 with TRBJ2-3, with 8 bases that match TRBD2. Looked up from germline, CDR1 is SEHNR and CDR2 is FQNEAQ (reference sequence). V dropped 2 bases and J dropped 2; count of bases not matched to a gene: 3. The CDR3 runs 15 residues. CDR3 loop: CASSLRGGFTDTQYF. The CDR3 coding sequence is TGTGCCAGCAGCTTACGGGGGGGCTTCACAGATACGCAGTATTTT.

V usage is TRBV7-2 and J usage is TRBJ2-5; D might be TRBD2 (5 bases). CDR3 length: 15 residues. CDR1 SGHTA and CDR2 FQGNSA come from the germline V gene. V was trimmed by 1 base and J by 3 bases, leaving 12 bases between them. CDR3 protein: CASSLVVGREETQYF. In nucleotides, the CDR3 is TGTGCCAGCAGCTTAGTTGTAGGGCGGGAAGAGACCCAGTACTTC.

CDR3 coding DNA: TGTGCCACCAGCAGAGATCTTGACAGGGTAGGCGAGACCCAGTACTTC. This codes for CATSRDLDRVGETQYF. J is TRBJ2-5 and V is TRBV15; TRBD1 agrees at 7 bases. This CDR3 contains 16 residues. Germline-derived CDR1 and CDR2 are LNHNV and YYDKDF (reference sequence). The V gene end was trimmed by 0 bases and the J gene end by 5 bases; junction bases not matched to a gene: 9.

V is TRBV10-3 and J is TRBJ1-2; D remains ambiguous. Germline values: CDR1 ENHRY, CDR2 SYGVKD. CDR3 length: 14 amino acids. V was cut by 0 bases and J by 4 bases, with 9 bases left in between. For the CDR3, the DNA is TGTGCCATCAGTGAGTCGGTACAGCTCTATGGCTACACCTTC. Translation: CAISESVQLYGYTF.

The chain carries TRBV5-4 and TRBJ2-5; 7 positions match TRBD2. V lost 2 bases to trimming and J lost 3 bases; unmatched junction nucleotides: 4. The CDR3 consists of 14 residues. CDR1 is SGHNT and CDR2 is YYREEE in the germline V gene (reference sequence). The CDR3 bases are TGTGCCAGCAGCTTCGGGGGGTTGGAAGAGACCCAGTACTTC. Protein product: CASSFGGLEETQYF.